What follows are 9 T cell receptor beta chains derived from one specimen sequenced in a study of blood T cell repertoires in COVID-19. Here immunoSEQ multiplex PCR was the method, and the copy in TCRdb shows in-frame clones only, minus some. The sample lists 75,000 to 100,000 clones; roughly 87% were seen once. The sequenced material came from peripheral blood. These receptors originate from a man between 65 and 80 years old with acute or convalescent COVID-19.

The J gene is TRBJ1-2, the V gene TRBV6-6, with D unclear. CDR1 and CDR2 (germline): MNHNY, SVGAGI (reference sequence). Trimming stripped 6 bases from V and 3 bases from J, with 11 bases between. This CDR3 spans 13 amino acids. The CDR3 DNA sequence: TGTGCCAGCAGCCCGCCGGGGTACTATGGCTACACCTTC. Amino acids: CASSPPGYYGYTF.

The chain employs TRBV24-1 and TRBJ2-5; TRBD1 might be the D (5 bases). The CDR3 extends over 13 amino acids. Germline CDR1 reads KGHDR; CDR2 reads SFDVKD. V was trimmed by 7 bases and J by 1 base, leaving 9 bases between them. CDR3 sequence reads: CATRHRTQETQYF. Here the CDR3 DNA reads TGTGCCACCAGGCACAGGACCCAAGAGACCCAGTACTTC.

This clone was counted a single time. The rearrangement joins TRBV9 to TRBJ1-3; D is undetermined. Germline V gene sequence: CDR1 SGDLS, CDR2 YYNGEE. Trimming cost V 0 bases and J 2 bases, with 6 bases left between them. This CDR3 region has 14 residues. The DNA for the CDR3 is TGTGCCAGCAGCGTAGGCGAGACTGGAAACACCATATATTTT. Amino acids: CASSVGETGNTIYF.

The CDR3 region is CASSLTGGLNYGYTF. The CDR3 DNA reads as TGTGCCAGCAGCCTGACAGGGGGACTAAACTATGGCTACACCTTC. V usage is TRBV2 and J usage is TRBJ1-2, with 9 positions matching TRBD1. The V gene end was trimmed by 6 bases and the J gene end by 2 bases; junction bases not matched to a gene: 7. Germline V gives CDR1 SNHLY, CDR2 FYNNEI. This CDR3 has 15 amino acids.

This chain connects TRBV6-2 or TRBV6-3 to TRBJ2-4; D unresolved. The CDR3 totals 16 residues. V shed 0 bases and J shed 9 bases, with 18 bases lying between them. CDR1 and CDR2 from the germline V gene are MNHEY and SVGEGT. This CDR3 is CASSYSPVDTQTIQYF. The CDR3 DNA reads TGTGCCAGCAGTTACTCCCCAGTCGATACCCAAACCATTCAGTACTTC.

J is TRBJ2-4 and V is TRBV2, with 11 positions matching TRBD1. Trimming removed 6 bases from V and 0 bases from J; junction bases left unmatched: 7. CDR1 and CDR2 from the germline V gene are SNHLY and FYNNEI. The CDR3 is 17 residues long. CDR3 bases: TGTGCCAGCAGGGACAGGGGGCTGGAGCTAGCCAAAAACATTCAGTACTTC. Protein product: CASRDRGLELAKNIQYF.

The V gene is TRBV5-6, the J gene TRBJ1-1; D is perhaps TRBD1 (6 bases). Germline CDR1 is SGHDT and CDR2 is YYEEEE. The CDR3 length is 16 residues. Between the trimmed V and J ends, which lost 2 bases and 1 base, there was a span of 15 bases. The CDR3 DNA is TGTGCCAGCAGCTTCCACCCAGGGGCCGCGAACACTGAAGCTTTCTTT. As protein: CASSFHPGAANTEAFF.

CDR3 sequence: CASSPSTGSFSYEQYF. The CDR3 DNA reads TGTGCCAGCAGCCCCTCGACAGGGAGCTTCTCCTACGAGCAGTACTTC. V is TRBV7-8 and J is TRBJ2-7; 7 bases line up with TRBD1. The CDR3 has 16 amino acids. Germline-derived CDR1 and CDR2 are SGHVS and FQNEAQ. Trimming at V came to 5 bases and at J to 0 bases, leaving 10 bases not matched to a gene.

The chain couples TRBV9 to TRBJ1-1, with 9 nucleotides matching TRBD1. The CDR3 contains 16 residues. V lost 4 bases, J lost 7 bases, and 14 bases stayed unmatched. Per germline, CDR1 SGDLS and CDR2 YYNGEE. CDR3 sequence reads: CASSLTGTGISGEAFF. As DNA, the CDR3 is TGTGCCAGCAGCTTAACCGGGACAGGGATTTCAGGTGAAGCTTTCTTT.